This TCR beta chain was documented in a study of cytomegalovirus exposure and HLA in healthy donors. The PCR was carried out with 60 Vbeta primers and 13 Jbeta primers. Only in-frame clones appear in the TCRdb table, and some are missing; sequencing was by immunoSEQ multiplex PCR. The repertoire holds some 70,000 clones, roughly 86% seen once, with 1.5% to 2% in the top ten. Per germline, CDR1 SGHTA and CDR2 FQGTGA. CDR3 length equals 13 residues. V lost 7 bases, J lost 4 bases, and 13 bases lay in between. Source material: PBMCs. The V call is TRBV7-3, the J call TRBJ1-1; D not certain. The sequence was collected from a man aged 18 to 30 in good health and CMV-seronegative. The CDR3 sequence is CASIPPLSTEAFF. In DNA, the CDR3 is TGTGCCAGCATCCCCCCCCTGAGCACTGAAGCTTTCTTT.